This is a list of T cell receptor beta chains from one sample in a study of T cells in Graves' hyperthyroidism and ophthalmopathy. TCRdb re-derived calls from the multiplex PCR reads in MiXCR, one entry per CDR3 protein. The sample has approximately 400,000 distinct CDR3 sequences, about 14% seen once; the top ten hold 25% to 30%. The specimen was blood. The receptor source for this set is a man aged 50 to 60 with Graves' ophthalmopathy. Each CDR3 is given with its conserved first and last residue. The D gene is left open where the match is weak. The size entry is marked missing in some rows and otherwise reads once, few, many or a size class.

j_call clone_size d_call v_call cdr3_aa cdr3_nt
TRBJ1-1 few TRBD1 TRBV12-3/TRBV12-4 CASSFTGAGTEAFF TGTGCCAGCAGTTTTACAGGGGCGGGAACTGAAGCTTTCTTT
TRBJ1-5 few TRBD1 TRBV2 CASSDLVGTGDQPQHF TGTGCCAGCAGTGATTTGGTAGGGACAGGTGATCAGCCCCAGCATTTT
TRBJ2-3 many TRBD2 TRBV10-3 CAISGSGGLASDTQYF TGTGCCATCAGTGGCTCCGGTGGACTAGCTTCCGATACGCAGTATTTT
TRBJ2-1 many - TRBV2 CASTRKGGSGQFF TGTGCCAGCACCCGAAAGGGCGGCAGTGGGCAGTTCTTC
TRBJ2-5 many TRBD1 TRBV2 CASSAQGPSETQYF TGTGCCAGCAGTGCACAGGGGCCGTCAGAGACCCAGTACTTC
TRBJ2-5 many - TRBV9 CASSTPVGETQYF TGTGCCAGCAGCACCCCCGTGGGGGAGACCCAGTACTTC
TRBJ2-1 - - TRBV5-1 CASSSGQIYNEQFF TGCGCCAGCAGCTCGGGACAAATATACAATGAGCAGTTCTTC
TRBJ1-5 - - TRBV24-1 CATSERDRTRDQPQHF TGTGCCACCAGTGAGCGGGACCGGACAAGGGATCAGCCCCAGCATTTT
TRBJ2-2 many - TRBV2 CASRSTGGTGELFF TGTGCCAGCAGATCTACCGGGGGCACCGGGGAGCTGTTTTTT
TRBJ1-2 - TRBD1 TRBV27 CASSLWVAGGLVGYTF TGTGCCAGCAGTTTATGGGTAGCAGGGGGATTAGTAGGCTACACCTTC
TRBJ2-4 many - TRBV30 CAWSVEGTKNIQYF TGTGCCTGGAGTGTTGAGGGGACCAAAAACATTCAGTACTTC
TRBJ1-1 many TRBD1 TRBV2 CASSRPGTGVEAFF TGTGCCAGCAGTCGTCCCGGGACAGGGGTTGAAGCTTTCTTT
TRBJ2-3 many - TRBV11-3 CASSHDGRAQYF TGTGCCAGCAGCCACGACGGCCGGGCGCAGTATTTT
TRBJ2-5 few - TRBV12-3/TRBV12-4 CASSFSGRYQETQYF TGTGCCAGCAGTTTCTCGGGACGTTACCAAGAGACCCAGTACTTC
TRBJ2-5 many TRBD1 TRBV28 CASSPPGQAPYQETQYF TGTGCCAGCAGTCCACCGGGACAGGCACCGTACCAAGAGACCCAGTACTTC
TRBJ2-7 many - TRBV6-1 CASSPGQGEQYF TGTGCCAGCAGTCCGGGCCAGGGCGAGCAGTACTTC
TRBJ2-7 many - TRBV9 CASSLGTLSYEQYF TGTGCCAGCAGCCTAGGGACGCTCTCCTACGAGCAGTACTTC
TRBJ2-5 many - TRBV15 CATSNGQQETQYF TGTGCCACGAGTAATGGACAACAAGAGACCCAGTACTTC
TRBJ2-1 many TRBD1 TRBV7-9 CASSRTRGTYNEQFF TGTGCCAGCAGCCGGACCAGGGGGACCTACAATGAGCAGTTCTTC
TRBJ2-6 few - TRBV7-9 CASSFVESSGANVLTF TGTGCCAGCAGCTTCGTAGAGAGCTCTGGGGCCAACGTCCTGACTTTC
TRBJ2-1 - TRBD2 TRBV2 CASDKGLAGVVEQFF TGTGCCAGCGATAAGGGACTAGCGGGAGTGGTTGAGCAGTTCTTC
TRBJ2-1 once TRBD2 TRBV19 CASSSSSGIDYDEQFF TGTGCCAGTAGTTCGTCTAGCGGGATTGATTACGATGAGCAGTTCTTC
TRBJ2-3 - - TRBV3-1 CASSPLYSGDTQYF TGTGCCAGCAGCCCGCTTTATAGCGGTGATACGCAGTATTTT
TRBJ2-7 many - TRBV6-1 CASRPPGIFPYEQYF TGTGCCAGCAGGCCGCCAGGGATTTTTCCCTACGAGCAGTACTTC
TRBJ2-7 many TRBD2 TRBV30 CAWTTPGTSSYEQYF TGTGCCTGGACTACCCCCGGGACTAGCTCCTACGAGCAGTACTTC
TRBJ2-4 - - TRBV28 CASSLKGHNIQYF TGTGCCAGCAGTTTAAAGGGTCACAACATTCAGTACTTC
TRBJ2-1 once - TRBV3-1 CASSQGGSVDEQFF TGTGCCAGCAGCCAAGGGGGGTCCGTAGATGAGCAGTTCTTC
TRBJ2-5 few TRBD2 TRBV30 CAWSALAGVSLETQYF TGTGCCTGGAGTGCACTTGCGGGAGTGAGTCTCGAGACCCAGTACTTC
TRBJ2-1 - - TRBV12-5 CASGLVSRANEQFF TGTGCTAGTGGTTTGGTATCCAGGGCCAATGAGCAGTTCTTC
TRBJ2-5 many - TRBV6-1 CASMYTVAQYF TGTGCCAGCATGTACACAGTGGCCCAGTACTTC
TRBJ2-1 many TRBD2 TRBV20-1 CSAKTSGRSYNEQFF TGCAGTGCTAAAACTAGCGGGAGGAGCTACAATGAGCAGTTCTTC
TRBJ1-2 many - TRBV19 CASSLPEGRYGYTF TGTGCCAGTAGCCTACCGGAGGGGAGATATGGCTACACCTTC
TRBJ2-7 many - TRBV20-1 CTAGKTDEQYF TGCACCGCCGGGAAAACGGACGAGCAGTACTTC
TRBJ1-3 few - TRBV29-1 CSVEFNGNTIYF TGCAGCGTTGAATTCAATGGAAACACCATATATTTT
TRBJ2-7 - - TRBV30 CAWSVWVSYEQYF TGTGCCTGGAGTGTCTGGGTTTCCTACGAGCAGTACTTC
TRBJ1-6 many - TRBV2 CASSLQGGAQAPLHF TGTGCCAGCAGCCTCCAAGGGGGGGCCCAGGCACCCCTCCACTTT
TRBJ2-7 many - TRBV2 CASSVATYEQYF TGTGCCAGCAGTGTGGCGACCTACGAGCAGTACTTC
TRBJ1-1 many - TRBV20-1 CSAREASGTEAFF TGCAGTGCTAGAGAAGCTTCGGGCACTGAAGCTTTCTTT
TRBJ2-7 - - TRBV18 CASSPIGAREQYF TGTGCCAGCTCACCTATAGGGGCCAGGGAGCAGTACTTC
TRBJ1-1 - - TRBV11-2 CASSLGGTGSHTEAFF TGTGCCAGCAGCTTAGGAGGGACGGGCAGTCACACTGAAGCTTTCTTT
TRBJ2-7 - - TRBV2 CASLPAGAGYEQYF TGTGCCAGCCTCCCAGCAGGGGCCGGCTACGAGCAGTACTTC
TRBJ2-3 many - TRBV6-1 CASSHSSGGIRDTQYF TGTGCCAGCAGCCATTCATCAGGGGGGATTAGGGATACGCAGTATTTT
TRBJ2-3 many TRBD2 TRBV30 CAWSGTRGYTQYF TGTGCCTGGAGTGGGACTAGAGGATATACGCAGTATTTT
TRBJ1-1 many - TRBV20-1 CSAAQGLLGTEAFF TGCAGTGCGGCACAGGGCCTTCTCGGCACTGAAGCTTTCTTT
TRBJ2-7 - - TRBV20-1 CSAMFIRAYEQYF TGCAGTGCTATGTTTATACGGGCCTACGAGCAGTACTTC
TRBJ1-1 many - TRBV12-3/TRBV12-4 CASSLETTEAFF TGTGCCAGCAGTTTAGAGACGACGGAAGCTTTCTTT
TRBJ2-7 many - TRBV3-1 CASSQEQLQYEQYF TGTGCCAGCAGCCAAGAGCAGCTACAATACGAGCAGTACTTC
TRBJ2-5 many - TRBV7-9 CASSLNLETQYF TGTGCCAGCAGCTTAAATTTAGAGACCCAGTACTTC
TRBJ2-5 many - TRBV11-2 CASSLEQTDYRRTTQYF TGTGCCAGCAGCTTAGAACAAACGGACTACCGTAGGACAACCCAGTACTTC
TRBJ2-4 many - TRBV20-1 CSASSGALAKNIQYF TGCAGTGCTAGTTCCGGAGCGTTAGCCAAAAACATTCAGTACTTC